The 14 T cell receptor beta chains in this list originate from one sample, sequenced in a study of identical twins. TCRdb redid the calling of the 5' RACE reads with MiXCR, one entry per CDR3 protein. The sample lists around 250,000 distinct CDR3 sequences; about 8.5% were seen once. In addition, the sample was reused for a study of yellow fever vaccine responses in identical twins.

The sequenced material came from CD8+ T cells sorted from blood. The receptors here all came from a woman aged 18-29 years in good health.

This clonotype has only a few counts. The chain combines TRBV20-1 with TRBJ2-5, with D perhaps TRBD1 (6 bases). CDR1 is DFQATT, CDR2 SNEGSKA, per germline (reference sequence). The V end lost 7 bases, the J end lost 2 bases, and 11 bases lay between the germline ends. The CDR3 runs 12 residues. The CDR3 nucleotides read TGCAGTGAAGCAGGGGTTCAAGAGACCCAGTACTTC. Translated, it gives CSEAGVQETQYF.

This clonotype turned up a few times. The chain has TRBV19 and TRBJ2-7; D is undetermined. V shed 4 bases and J shed 0 bases, with 7 bases lying between them. The CDR3 length is 13 residues. Per germline, CDR1 LNHDA and CDR2 SQIVND (reference sequence). The CDR3 DNA sequence: TGTGCCAGTAGTAACAGCGTCTCCTACGAGCAGTACTTC. Translating it yields CASSNSVSYEQYF.

This clonotype was seen a handful of times. The chain combines TRBV7-8 with TRBJ1-5; D not certain. The CDR3 covers 16 residues. Trimming took 4 bases from V and 3 from J, leaving 16 bases between them. CDR1 is SGHVS and CDR2 is FQNEAQ in the germline V gene. DNA of the CDR3: TGTGCCAGCAGCTCCCTCGTTGATGGGTCCAATCAGCCCCAGCATTTT. Amino acids: CASSSLVDGSNQPQHF.

The chain carries TRBV5-1 and TRBJ2-5; D gene uncertain. The ends were cut back, 6 bases at V and 1 base at J, with 13 bases in the middle. Germline CDR1 is SGHRS and CDR2 is YFSETQ. This CDR3 contains 14 residues. For the CDR3, the DNA is TGCGCCAGCACCCCCACCGCAACCCAAGAGACCCAGTACTTC. Residues: CASTPTATQETQYF.

The chain combines TRBV12-3 or TRBV12-4 with TRBJ2-7; TRBD1 agrees at 7 bases. The trim removed 6 bases at V and 5 bases at J, leaving 7 bases unmatched. The CDR3 consists of 13 residues. CDR3 in amino acids: CASSPGTANEQYF. Here the CDR3 DNA reads TGTGCCAGCAGCCCCGGGACAGCGAACGAGCAGTACTTC.

In this sample, this clonotype turned up a few times. The V and J genes are TRBV6-2 or TRBV6-3 and TRBJ2-1; D remains ambiguous. Germline V gives CDR1 MNHEY, CDR2 SVGEGT. The CDR3 totals 12 residues. Between the trimmed V and J ends, which lost 6 bases and 10 bases, there was a span of 13 bases. CDR3 sequence reads: CASSPIPGEQFF. The CDR3 coding sequence is TGTGCCAGCAGCCCCATTCCCGGAGAGCAGTTCTTC.

This chain uses TRBV6-2 or TRBV6-3 with TRBJ2-3; 12 nucleotides agree with TRBD2. The junction had 4 bases not matched to a gene; V was cut back by 6 bases and J by 0 bases. CDR3 size: 16 residues. Germline V gene data show CDR1 as MNHEY and CDR2 as SVGEGT. The CDR3 is CASSPGTSGSTDTQYF. The CDR3 nucleotides read TGTGCCAGCAGCCCCGGGACTAGCGGGAGCACAGATACGCAGTATTTT.

The chain couples TRBV6-5 to TRBJ1-6; 9 positions agree with TRBD1. The junction had 4 bases not matched to a gene; V was cut back by 2 bases and J by 5 bases. This CDR3 is 16 amino acids long. The V gene's germline CDR1 is MNHEY and CDR2 SVGAGI. The CDR3 nucleotides are TGTGCCAGCAGTTACCAGACAGGGGGGGATAATTCACCCCTCCACTTT. This encodes CASSYQTGGDNSPLHF.

The CDR3 DNA reads TGCAGCGTCGATGGACTAGCTGCGGGAGAGACCCAGTACTTC. It yields the protein CSVDGLAAGETQYF. The chain recombines TRBV29-1 with TRBJ2-5; 8 bases align to TRBD2. There are 14 residues in the CDR3. V was clipped by 6 bases and J by 4 bases; unmatched bases: 10. Germline V gene sequence: CDR1 SQVTM, CDR2 ANQGSEA.

At least ten counts were recorded for this clonotype. J is TRBJ2-3 and V is TRBV7-2, with 11 bases that match TRBD2. Germline lookup yields CDR1 SGHTA and CDR2 FQGNSA. The length of the CDR3 is 15 residues. The trim removed 2 bases at V and 6 bases at J, leaving 4 bases unmatched. Here the CDR3 DNA reads TGTGCCAGCAGCTTAACTAGCGGGAGTAGGGATACGCAGTATTTT. This encodes CASSLTSGSRDTQYF.

This clonotype has more than one count but fewer than ten. The CDR3 region has the DNA TGTGCCAGCAGCCTAGCCCCCTATTCTAGTGGCGGGGAGCTGTTTTTT. This encodes CASSLAPYSSGGELFF. V usage is TRBV3-1 and J usage is TRBJ2-2, with unresolved D. The germline V gene encodes CDR1 LGHDT and CDR2 YNNKEL (reference sequence). The ends were cut back, 4 bases at V and 7 bases at J, with 19 bases in the middle. CDR3 length: 16 residues.

The rearrangement links TRBV21-1 to TRBJ2-7; TRBD1 was called by the table and not checked on the DNA. TRBV21-1 is tagged as a pseudogene. The CDR3 sequence is 17 residues long. In DNA, the CDR3 is TGTGCCAGCAGCAAAGTGAGGAAAGAGGCCCCGGGGTACGAGCAGTACTTC. It translates to CASSKVRKEAPGYEQYF.

The genes are TRBV7-6 and TRBJ2-7; tentative D call: TRBD1 (5 bases). Looked up from germline, CDR1 is SGHVS and CDR2 is FNYEAQ. Trimming shortened V by 1 base and J by 3 bases, and 13 bases separated the two germline ends. This CDR3 comprises 15 residues. The CDR3 DNA reads as TGTGCCAGCAGCTTAGAAGGGGCAGGCAACTACGAGCAGTACTTC. It yields the protein CASSLEGAGNYEQYF.

This clonotype has just a few counts. The chain joins TRBV20-1 to TRBJ2-1; 7 nucleotides align to TRBD2. CDR3 length: 15 residues. Germline-derived CDR1 and CDR2 are DFQATT and SNEGSKA (reference sequence). V gave up 1 base and J gave up 2 bases; unmatched junction bases: 5. CDR3 sequence reads: CSARALAAAYNEQFF. The CDR3 coding sequence is TGCAGTGCTAGAGCCCTAGCGGCTGCCTACAATGAGCAGTTCTTC.